These T cell receptor beta chains were read from a single sample in a study of regulatory T cells in long-lasting Graves disease. TCRdb analysed the multiplex PCR reads with MiXCR anew, one entry per CDR3 protein. The sample has about 430,000 distinct CDR3 sequences, 14% to 15% seen once. This sample was also put to use in a study of T cells in Graves' hyperthyroidism and ophthalmopathy.

The starting material was peripheral blood mononuclear cells (PBMCs), obtained at new diagnosis, from a patient treated with antithyroid drugs. The source is a middle-aged woman with Graves disease. The CDR3 runs from the conserved cysteine through the conserved F or W.

j_gene | v_gene | CDR3aa
TRBJ2-3 | TRBV3-1 | CASSQDTRQDTQYF
TRBJ2-7 | TRBV12-3/TRBV12-4 | CASSHVSYEQYF
TRBJ2-5 | TRBV11-2 | CASSPPGTPVPTQYF
TRBJ2-7 | TRBV2 | CLTGQVNYEQYF
TRBJ1-2 | TRBV12-3/TRBV12-4 | CASSPRLRNYGYTF
TRBJ2-6 | TRBV28 | CASTRNSGANVLTF
TRBJ1-1 | TRBV12-3/TRBV12-4 | CASSLLGEGTEAFF
TRBJ2-7 | TRBV20-1 | CSAREPSGTYEQYF
TRBJ1-5 | TRBV19 | CASNDRPLGFMGNQPQHF
TRBJ2-1 | TRBV27 | CASRRRSYNEQFF
TRBJ2-7 | TRBV11-2 | CASSYHPGQGNEQYF
TRBJ2-5 | TRBV7-2 | CASSPRGYFQETQYF
TRBJ2-1 | TRBV28 | CASSPGVGEQFF
TRBJ2-3 | TRBV19 | CASSPSKWSAGGPYTDTQYF
TRBJ2-3 | TRBV7-8 | CASSRGGRASTSTDTQYF
TRBJ2-5 | TRBV11-2 | CASSFGGEETQYF
TRBJ2-1 | TRBV6-1 | CASRRTSMNEQFF
TRBJ2-2 | TRBV6-2/TRBV6-3 | CASTRRVGITGELFF
TRBJ2-1 | TRBV6-1 | CASRDGQGLYNEQFF
TRBJ1-1 | TRBV5-1 | CASRGGTDTEAFF
TRBJ2-7 | TRBV11-3 | CASSLAILAGGTYEQYF
TRBJ2-7 | TRBV28 | CASSLPGTGLYEQYF
TRBJ2-7 | TRBV19 | CASSRDRGRDEQYF
TRBJ1-1 | TRBV11-1 | CANSLSTTGGNTEAFF
TRBJ2-1 | TRBV29-1 | CSVGPTGGNYNEQFF
TRBJ2-3 | TRBV13 | CASSLGMRGITDTQYF
TRBJ2-3 | TRBV27 | CASSSLERGTQYF
TRBJ2-3 | TRBV9 | CASSVVAGAGDTQYF
TRBJ2-5 | TRBV30 | CAWSVFSARRETQYF
TRBJ2-1 | TRBV7-2 | CASSPSSGSYNEQFF
TRBJ2-1 | TRBV20-1 | CSGSRGVFYNEQFF
TRBJ2-7 | TRBV18 | CASSPSRGNEQYF
TRBJ2-3 | TRBV19 | CASMREGSTDTQYF
TRBJ2-1 | TRBV11-3 | CASSFRTGDYNEQFF
TRBJ2-7 | TRBV11-2 | CASSFGAGEITYEQYF
TRBJ2-1 | TRBV27 | CASSFGLLSSYNEQFF
TRBJ2-2 | TRBV20-1 | CSARVWTSGSHNTGELFF
TRBJ2-1 | TRBV18 | CASSPSAVSSYNEQFF
TRBJ2-1 | TRBV27 | CASSSGLAVYNEQFF
TRBJ2-2 | TRBV7-8 | CASSATSGRIVTGELFF
TRBJ2-1 | TRBV6-5 | CASSYRHGLAGNEQFF
TRBJ2-5 | TRBV5-1 | CASSLVAGGEETQYF
TRBJ2-1 | TRBV28 | CASSTGSSYSYNEQFF
TRBJ1-1 | TRBV4-1 | CASSHIGEITEAFF
TRBJ1-6 | TRBV10-2 | CASSGNNSPLHF
TRBJ2-1 | TRBV3-1 | CASSQDGGRAFEQFF
TRBJ2-1 | TRBV11-2 | CASSPGQGSCNEQFF
TRBJ2-7 | TRBV20-1 | CSASGTGVYEQYF
TRBJ1-5 | TRBV6-1 | CASSPGTGPYNQPQHF
- | TRBV20-1 | CRIGERSLGPSEQFF
TRBJ2-7 | TRBV5-8 | CASSTGTFIGQGDEQYF
TRBJ2-1 | TRBV18 | CASSLETVDIDEQFF
TRBJ2-3 | TRBV27 | CASSRDRDGAPNTQYF
TRBJ1-4 | TRBV11-2 | CASSPTGTGGPKREKLFF
TRBJ1-4 | TRBV19 | CASSTPSGGAHEKLFF
TRBJ2-1 | TRBV18 | CASSGDGLEGQFF
TRBJ2-1 | TRBV12-3/TRBV12-4 | CASNPGQSYNEQFF
TRBJ2-3 | TRBV12-3/TRBV12-4 | CASSLEGFSDTQYF
TRBJ1-1 | TRBV7-8 | CASSPRTRLNTEAFF
TRBJ2-3 | TRBV5-4 | CASSPSAREDTQYF